This T cell receptor (beta chain) originates from a study of regulatory T cells in long-lasting Graves disease. The wider study: Newly diagnosed Graves' patients had taken antithyroid drugs under 3 months.

Relying on iRepertoire HTBI primers and Arm-PCR of CDR3 regions, the team built TCR beta libraries. TCRdb independently ran MiXCR on the multiplex PCR reads; one entry per CDR3 protein. The table has around 470,000 distinct CDR3 sequences, around 13% seen once. Notes on the study in general: There were preferences for TRBV28, TRBJ1-2 and TRBJ2-5 in persistent disease. What was studied was peripheral blood only, and not thyroid tissue.

The germline V and J ends were trimmed by 7 bases and 2 bases, with 12 bases remaining between them. Per germline, CDR1 MDHEN and CDR2 SYDVKM. The CDR3 runs 15 residues. The time point here: newly diagnosed GD, antithyroid drugs for less than 3 months. With RNA extracted from PBMCs as input, the TCR library was made. Many counts were recorded for this clonotype. The target antigen is unknown. In addition, the sample was reused for a study of T cells in Graves' hyperthyroidism and ophthalmopathy. Turning to that study: With the HTBI primer set, the TCR CDR3 went through a first round of RT-PCR.

This chain uses TRBV28 with TRBJ2-6, with D maybe TRBD1 (6 bases). The clonotype comes from a woman aged 50 to 60 with Graves disease. Sequencing used peripheral blood mononuclear cells (PBMCs), obtained at new diagnosis, from a patient treated with antithyroid drugs. CDR3 nucleotides: TGTGCCAGCACTCTTCAGGGGCCTGGGGCCAACGTCCTGACTTTC. Its translation: CASTLQGPGANVLTF. The full variable domain, its missing parts supplied by reference TRBV28 and TRBJ2-6, is DVKVTQSSRYLVKRTGEKVFLECVQDMDHENMFWYRQDPGLGLRLIYFSYDVKMKEKGDIPEGYSVSREKKERFSLILESASTNQTSMYLCASTLQGPGANVLTFGAGSRLTVL.